This passage covers 32 T cell receptor beta chains from one sample sequenced in a study of early T cells in non-severe SARS-CoV-2 infection. TCRdb re-derived calls from the 5' RACE reads in MiXCR, one entry per CDR3 protein. The sample has 55,000 to 65,000 distinct CDR3 sequences, approximately 12% seen once. The sequencing sample was made of whole blood. The receptors were gathered from an adult who was a healthcare worker with PCR-confirmed SARS-CoV-2 infection or an uninfected control (not recorded which).

This chain joins TRBV5-5 and TRBJ1-5, with D maybe TRBD1 (6 bases). Germline CDR1 SGHKS, CDR2 YYEKEE (reference sequence). Trimming took off 0 bases at V and 7 bases at J, with 11 bases between the two ends. The length of the CDR3 is 14 residues. The CDR3 spells CASSLGQGRQPQHF. The CDR3, as DNA: TGTGCCAGCAGCTTGGGGCAGGGGAGACAGCCCCAGCATTTT.

This clonotype was counted only a few times. This chain connects TRBV7-3 to TRBJ2-1, with 8 nucleotides matching TRBD2. Germline V gene data show CDR1 as SGHTA and CDR2 as FQGTGA. This CDR3 spans 17 amino acids. Trimming at V came to 0 bases and at J to 3 bases, leaving 7 bases not matched to a gene. DNA for the CDR3: TGTGCCAGCAGCTTAACCAGCGGGAGTTCTATCTACAATGAGCAGTTCTTC. As protein: CASSLTSGSSIYNEQFF. The full variable domain, in which reference TRBV7-3 and TRBJ2-1 provide the parts outside the CDR3, is GAGVSQTPSNKVTEKGKYVELRCDPISGHTALYWYRQSLGQGPEFLIYFQGTGAADDSGLPNDRFFAVRPEGSVSTLKIQRTERGDSAVYLCASSLTSGSSIYNEQFFGPGTRLTVL.

This chain connects TRBV6-2 or TRBV6-3 to TRBJ2-7; unclear D gene. V was cut by 7 bases and J by 2 bases, with 9 bases left in between. CDR3 size: 12 residues. CDR1 is MNHEY, CDR2 SVGEGT, per germline. CDR3 bases: TGTGCCAGCAACACCATAGCCTACGAGCAGTACTTC. This gives the protein CASNTIAYEQYF.

In this sample, this clonotype turned up a few times. The chain employs TRBV28 and TRBJ2-6; D not certain. The CDR3 has 12 amino acids. From germline, CDR1 is MDHEN and CDR2 SYDVKM. The CDR3 region is CETHSGANVLTF. CDR3 sequence (DNA): TGTGAGACTCACTCTGGGGCCAACGTCCTGACTTTC.

This clonotype was detected ten times or more. The chain carries TRBV12-3 or TRBV12-4 and TRBJ2-7; D call uncertain. V lost 5 bases and J lost 4, with 12 bases in between. This CDR3 is 13 amino acids long. CDR3 coding DNA: TGTGCCAGCAGTCCCCCCCTGGGGTACGAGCAGTACTTC. It encodes CASSPPLGYEQYF.

The rearrangement links TRBV6-5 to TRBJ2-7, with 11 nucleotides matching TRBD2. The V gene's germline CDR1 is MNHEY and CDR2 SVGAGI. J was trimmed by 0 bases and V by 5 bases; bases with no gene match: 6. The length of the CDR3 is 16 residues. CDR3 protein: CASSRTSGGFSYEQYF. The CDR3 nucleotides are TGTGCCAGCAGTCGAACTAGCGGGGGATTCTCCTACGAGCAGTACTTC.

The sample holds many counts of this clonotype. V and J are TRBV2 and TRBJ2-1, with TRBD1 matching over 7 bases. V shed 6 bases and J 4 bases; nucleotides not matched to a gene: 12. The CDR3 sequence is 16 residues long. Germline CDR1 reads SNHLY; CDR2 reads FYNNEI. The CDR3 protein is CASRDPGQKNYNEQFF. CDR3 in DNA: TGTGCCAGCAGAGATCCGGGACAGAAGAATTACAATGAGCAGTTCTTC.

This clonotype was found many times. The genes are TRBV28 and TRBJ2-6, with no clear D. The CDR3 extends over 14 amino acids. V shed 5 bases and J shed 0 bases, with 5 bases lying between them. Germline V gene sequence: CDR1 MDHEN, CDR2 SYDVKM. The CDR3 loop is CASSISSGANVLTF. The DNA for the CDR3 is TGTGCCAGCAGTATCAGCTCTGGGGCCAACGTCCTGACTTTC.

This clonotype was observed many times. This sequence joins TRBV6-1 and TRBJ1-6, with D possibly TRBD1 on 6 matching bases. Looked up from germline, CDR1 is MNHNS and CDR2 is SASEGT. V lost 6 bases and J 7 bases, leaving 13 bases between the germline ends. The CDR3 consists of 14 residues. DNA for the CDR3: TGTGCCAGCAGACAAGGGACATTAAATTCACCCCTCCACTTT. Its translation is CASRQGTLNSPLHF.

This clonotype was counted between two and nine times. DNA for the CDR3: TGTGCCAGCAGCGTAGAGGGGGGCGACTATGGCTACACCTTC. It specifies CASSVEGGDYGYTF. This sequence joins TRBV9 and TRBJ1-2; D is possibly TRBD1 (6 bases). Germline loops: CDR1 SGDLS, CDR2 YYNGEE. Trimming left V 0 bases short and J 3 bases short, with 9 bases between. The CDR3 covers 14 residues.

This clonotype was detected only a few times. This rearrangement joins TRBV18 to TRBJ2-6, with TRBD1 matching 7 bases. CDR1 and CDR2 from the germline V gene are KGHSH and LQKENI. This CDR3 contains 15 residues. The trim removed 5 bases at V and 2 bases at J, leaving 3 bases unmatched. CDR3 DNA: TGTGCCAGCTCAAATGACAGGGCTGGGGCCAACGTCCTGACTTTC. It is translated as CASSNDRAGANVLTF.

On this clonotype itself: This may stem from a read error, because a much larger clone lies one nucleotide away. The chain employs TRBV7-6 and TRBJ2-7; 7 nucleotides match TRBD2. The CDR3 is 20 residues long. Germline CDR1 SGHVS, CDR2 FNYEAQ. This chain's CDR3 is CVSSRRGTNMPFVDSYEQYF. CDR3 sequence (DNA): TGTGTCAGCAGCAGACGCGGGACTAACATGCCCTTTGTGGACTCCTACGAGCAGTACTTC.

This clonotype was detected a few times. This chain uses TRBV5-5 with TRBJ2-1; D is perhaps TRBD1 (6 bases). Germline V CDR1 and CDR2: SGHKS, YYEKEE (reference sequence). Between the trimmed V and J ends, which lost 2 bases and 6 bases, there was a span of 9 bases. This CDR3 has 13 amino acids. This chain's CDR3 is CASSLQGINEQFF. CDR3 sequence (DNA): TGTGCCAGCAGCTTACAGGGAATCAATGAGCAGTTCTTC.

This clonotype was counted ten times or more. The chain recombines TRBV7-9 with TRBJ2-3; unclear D gene. Germline V CDR1 and CDR2: SEHNR, FQNEAQ (reference sequence). The CDR3 is 14 residues long. Between the trimmed V and J ends, which lost 2 bases and 2 bases, there was a span of 8 bases. Written as DNA, the CDR3 is TGTGCCAGCAGCTTAAGCGAGCCCACAGATACGCAGTATTTT. Residues: CASSLSEPTDTQYF.

There are a few counts of this clonotype. This chain connects TRBV25-1 to TRBJ2-1; 9 nucleotides line up with TRBD2. Trimming at V came to 2 bases and at J to 7 bases, leaving 9 bases not matched to a gene. CDR3 length equals 16 residues. Germline V gene data show CDR1 as MGHDK and CDR2 as SYGVNS. The CDR3 spells CASSELGTSSKNEQFF. CDR3 nucleotide sequence: TGTGCCAGCAGTGAACTGGGGACTAGCTCTAAAAATGAGCAGTTCTTC.

On this clonotype: At one boundary the junction diverges from the germline segment, which might be a read error. The chain joins TRBV24-1 to TRBJ1-2; no reliable D call. Germline V lookup: CDR1 KGHDR, CDR2 SFDVKD. The CDR3 runs to 11 residues. The CDR3 nucleotides read TGTGTCACCAGTGGTACCGGGAGCTACACCTTC. Protein: CVTSGTGSYTF.

This clonotype was recorded many times. This sequence joins TRBV28 and TRBJ2-6; 9 bases line up with TRBD1. The CDR3 consists of 16 residues. CDR1 and CDR2 from the germline V gene are MDHEN and SYDVKM. Trimming took 5 bases from V and 4 from J; bases not matched to a gene: 6. DNA of the CDR3: TGTGCCAGCAGTCCACAGGGGGCGAGCGGGGCCAACGTCCTGACTTTC. It yields the protein CASSPQGASGANVLTF.

A word on this clonotype: Being one base from a much bigger clone, this may be a read error. Without the conserved terminal phenylalanine or tryptophan, this CDR3 likely stems from a read error. This sequence joins TRBV7-9 and TRBJ2-7; 9 bases are a match to TRBD2. Germline V gene sequence: CDR1 SEHNR, CDR2 FQNEAQ (reference sequence). The CDR3 is 15 residues long. Trimming cost V 0 bases and J 4 bases; bases outside gene matches: 4. CDR3 in amino acids: CASSLAVSGSYEQYS. DNA for the CDR3: TGTGCCAGCAGCTTAGCGGTTAGCGGGAGTTACGAGCAGTACTCC.

The rearrangement uses TRBV28 and TRBJ2-7; 10 nucleotides align to TRBD1. Germline V gives CDR1 MDHEN, CDR2 SYDVKM. The V gene end was trimmed by 10 bases and the J gene end by 2 bases; junction bases not matched to a gene: 2. This CDR3 has 12 residues. The CDR3, as DNA: TGTGCCACCGGGACAGGGGCCTACGAGCAGTACTTC. It yields the protein CATGTGAYEQYF.

This clonotype has only a few counts. One junction end does not reproduce the germline sequence, and a read error may be involved. The chain uses TRBV18 and TRBJ2-1; TRBD1 aligns across 10 bases. Germline values: CDR1 KGHSH, CDR2 LQKENI. This CDR3 is 15 amino acids long. The CDR3 is CARSPGQGGYNEQFF. The CDR3 coding sequence is TGTGCCAGATCACCCGGACAGGGGGGCTACAATGAGCAGTTCTTC.

The DNA for the CDR3 is TGTGCCAGCAGTTACGGGGCAGATGTAGCTCATAAGGAGACCCAGTACTTC. Translated, it gives CASSYGADVAHKETQYF. The chain links TRBV6-2 or TRBV6-3 to TRBJ2-5; a weak D match, TRBD1 (5 bases). Germline V lookup: CDR1 MNHEY, CDR2 SVGEGT. The CDR3 is 17 amino acids. V lost 2 bases, J lost 5 bases, and 21 bases lay in between.

This clonotype has a count of ten or more. This chain connects TRBV29-1 to TRBJ2-7; D not resolved. V lost 4 bases, J lost 7 bases, and 14 bases lay in between. The CDR3 loop spans 12 amino acids. Germline V gives CDR1 SQVTM, CDR2 ANQGSEA. CDR3 DNA sequence: TGCAGCGTTGTTAGGACGCCGAGGGAGCAGTACTTC. Translating gives CSVVRTPREQYF.

V and J are TRBV10-3 and TRBJ1-1; 9 bases fit TRBD1. The CDR3 is made up of 15 amino acids. CDR1 is ENHRY, CDR2 SYGVKD, per germline. Trimming cost V 6 bases and J 0 bases; bases outside gene matches: 5. The CDR3 nucleotides read TGTGCCATCAGCGGGACAGGGTACATGAACACTGAAGCTTTCTTT. Amino acids: CAISGTGYMNTEAFF.

The V and J genes are TRBV2 and TRBJ2-4; 7 bases are shared with TRBD2. CDR3 length: 16 residues. Trimming took 2 bases from V and 0 from J; bases not matched to a gene: 4. Per germline, CDR1 SNHLY and CDR2 FYNNEI. The DNA for the CDR3 is TGTGCCAGCAGTGAATCGGCGGGGGAAGCCAAAAACATTCAGTACTTC. Protein sequence: CASSESAGEAKNIQYF. The entire variable domain, with the rest obtained from reference TRBV2 and TRBJ2-4, is as follows: EPEVTQTPSHQVTQMGQEVILRCVPISNHLYFYWYRQILGQKVEFLVSFYNNEISEKSEIFDDQFSVERPDGSNFTLKIRSTKLEDSAMYFCASSESAGEAKNIQYFGAGTRLSVL.

This clonotype was seen ten or more times. The rearrangement links TRBV20-1 to TRBJ2-2, with D unresolved. The CDR3 consists of 14 residues. Trimming shortened V by 1 base and J by 6 bases, and 12 bases separated the two germline ends. Looked up from germline, CDR1 is DFQATT and CDR2 is SNEGSKA (reference sequence). In DNA, the CDR3 is TGCAGTGCTAGAGGTCTAGTCGGCGCCGGGGAGCTGTTTTTT. It specifies CSARGLVGAGELFF.

With regard to this clonotype: A much larger clone lies a single base off, so this may be a read error. The CDR3 bases are TGTGCCGGCAGCCAGGCAGGGGATACGCAGTATTTT. Encoded protein: CAGSQAGDTQYF. This chain joins TRBV4-2 and TRBJ2-3; tentatively, D is TRBD1 (5 bases). The CDR3 runs 12 residues. Germline V lookup: CDR1 LGHNA, CDR2 YNFKEQ.

This chain uses TRBV9 with TRBJ2-1, with 8 bases aligning to TRBD2. Trimming removed 3 bases from V and 1 base from J; junction bases left unmatched: 3. CDR3 size: 15 residues. Germline loops: CDR1 SGDLS, CDR2 YYNGEE. The chain's CDR3 is CASSATSASYNEQFF. The DNA for the CDR3 is TGTGCCAGCAGCGCGACTAGCGCTTCCTACAATGAGCAGTTCTTC.

In its sample, this clonotype was seen many times. This rearrangement joins TRBV19 to TRBJ2-1, with unresolved D. Trimming removed 8 bases at V and 8 bases at J, with 13 bases between. The CDR3 contains 12 residues. CDR1 is LNHDA, CDR2 SQIVND, per germline (reference sequence). CDR3 coding DNA: TGTGCCAGTGCCCAACAAGGCTATGAGCAGTTCTTC. Translation gives CASAQQGYEQFF.

In this sample, this clonotype turned up many times. V and J are TRBV6-1 and TRBJ2-7, with D possibly matching TRBD2 (6 bases). There are 15 residues in the CDR3. V was clipped by 5 bases and J by 3 bases, with 17 bases between them. Germline values: CDR1 MNHNS, CDR2 SASEGT. The CDR3 reads CASSPVGSGNYEQYF. The CDR3 DNA sequence: TGTGCCAGCAGTCCCGTGGGTAGCGGAAACTACGAGCAGTACTTC.

This clonotype was counted between two and nine times. The chain couples TRBV13 to TRBJ2-7; D perhaps matches TRBD2 (5 bases). The germline V and J ends were trimmed by 7 bases and 3 bases, with 19 bases remaining between them. Germline V gives CDR1 PRHDT, CDR2 FYEKMQ (reference sequence). The length of the CDR3 is 15 residues. In DNA form, the CDR3 reads TGTGCCAGCACTTCGAGAGGGAGCGTGCGCTACGAGCAGTACTTC. Amino acids: CASTSRGSVRYEQYF.

This clonotype has a handful of counts. CDR3 residues: CASRKGQLNTEAFF. The CDR3 nucleotides are TGTGCCAGTAGAAAAGGACAGCTGAACACTGAAGCTTTCTTT. The V gene is TRBV19, the J gene TRBJ1-1; perhaps TRBD1 as D (6 bases). Trimming took off 6 bases at V and 0 bases at J, with 11 bases between the two ends. Germline V gives CDR1 LNHDA, CDR2 SQIVND (reference sequence). This CDR3 is built from 14 residues.

This clonotype was counted only a few times. The J gene is TRBJ2-3, the V gene TRBV12-3 or TRBV12-4, with TRBD2 as a possible D gene (6 bases). The V and J ends lost 1 base and 1 base respectively, with 9 bases between them. The CDR3 has 15 residues. The CDR3 DNA reads as TGTGCCAGCAGTTTAGGGGCGGGGCGCACAGATACGCAGTATTTT. The encoded protein is CASSLGAGRTDTQYF.